The next 8 T cell receptor beta chains were all read from a single sample in a study of blood T cell repertoires in COVID-19. Here immunoSEQ multiplex PCR was the method, and the copy in TCRdb shows in-frame clones only, minus some. Of about 400,000 clones listed, approximately 88% are singletons. Sequencing was done on a sample of PBMCs or T cells enriched from blood (not recorded which). These receptors were taken from a woman aged 35 to 49 with acute COVID-19.

The chain links TRBV7-9 to TRBJ1-6; 10 bases fit TRBD1. CDR3 size: 17 residues. CDR1 and CDR2 from the germline V gene are SEHNR and FQNEAQ (reference sequence). Trimming at V came to 4 bases and at J to 0 bases, leaving 3 bases not matched to a gene. The chain's CDR3 is CASSWTGGSSYNSPLHF. DNA of the CDR3: TGTGCCAGCAGCTGGACAGGGGGTAGCTCCTATAATTCACCCCTCCACTTT.

V is TRBV6-1 and J is TRBJ2-7; the D gene is possibly TRBD1 (5 bases). The germline V gene has CDR1 MNHNS and CDR2 SASEGT. The CDR3 runs 15 residues. Trimming cost V 2 bases and J 3 bases, with 14 bases left between them. Written as DNA, the CDR3 is TGTGCCAGCAGTGAACGATTGCCAGGGATCTACGAGCAGTACTTC. This sequence encodes CASSERLPGIYEQYF.

The genes are TRBV2 and TRBJ1-2; TRBD1 matches 7 bases. CDR3 length: 15 amino acids. Germline V lookup: CDR1 SNHLY, CDR2 FYNNEI. Trimming cost V 9 bases and J 2 bases; bases outside gene matches: 12. This CDR3 reads CASTGTDTFNYGYTF. The CDR3, as DNA: TGTGCCAGTACCGGGACAGATACTTTCAACTATGGCTACACCTTC.

The J gene is TRBJ1-2, the V gene TRBV10-3; tentatively, D is TRBD1 (6 bases). CDR1 is ENHRY, CDR2 SYGVKD, per germline. The CDR3 length is 15 residues. V gave up 0 bases and J gave up 2 bases, with 10 bases separating them. CDR3 sequence: CAISESMGANYGYTF. CDR3 bases: TGTGCCATCAGTGAGTCGATGGGGGCGAACTATGGCTACACCTTC.

In this sample, this clone turned up a few times. The chain combines TRBV18 with TRBJ1-5; D remains unclear. V was pared by 3 bases and J by 4 bases, with 13 bases between. The CDR3 is made up of 15 amino acids. Looked up from germline, CDR1 is KGHSH and CDR2 is LQKENI. The CDR3 spells CASSPAPQVNQPQHF. The DNA for the CDR3 is TGTGCCAGCTCACCTGCCCCCCAGGTTAATCAGCCCCAGCATTTT.

The chain carries TRBV21-1 and TRBJ2-7; the D call TRBD1 from the table was never checked on the DNA. TRBV21-1 is an annotated pseudogene. CDR3 size: 11 residues. This CDR3 is CASSKRQPPYF. The CDR3 region has the DNA TGTGCCAGCAGCAAAAGACAGCCCCCATACTTC.

The chain has TRBV3-1 (or the pseudogene TRBV3-2) and TRBJ2-3, with 8 bases that match TRBD2. This CDR3 region has 15 residues. With 3 bases clipped from V and 0 bases from J, the junction kept 2 bases outside the gene matches. Germline V gene lookup returns CDR1 LGHDT and CDR2 YNNKEL (reference sequence). CDR3 amino acids: CASSQGLVSTDTQYF. CDR3 nucleotide sequence: TGTGCCAGCAGCCAGGGACTAGTGAGCACAGATACGCAGTATTTT.

The chain is built from TRBV3-1 (or the pseudogene TRBV3-2) and TRBJ1-4; D gene unclear. This CDR3 region has 11 residues. Germline CDR1 reads LGHDT; CDR2 reads YNNKEL (reference sequence). V was clipped by 3 bases and J by 11 bases, with 7 bases between them. The CDR3 nucleotides are TGTGCCAGCAGCCAGGGAGGGAAACTGTTTTTT. Its protein is CASSQGGKLFF.